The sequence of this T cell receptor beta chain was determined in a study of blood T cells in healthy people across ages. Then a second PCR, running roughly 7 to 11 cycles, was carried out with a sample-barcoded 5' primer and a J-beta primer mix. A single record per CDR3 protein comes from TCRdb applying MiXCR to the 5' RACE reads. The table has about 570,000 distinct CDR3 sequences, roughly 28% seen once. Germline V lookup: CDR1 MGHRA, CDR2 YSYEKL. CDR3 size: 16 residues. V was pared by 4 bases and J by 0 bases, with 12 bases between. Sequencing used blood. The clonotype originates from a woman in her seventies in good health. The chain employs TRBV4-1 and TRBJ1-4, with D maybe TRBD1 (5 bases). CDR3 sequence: CASSLQESATNEKLFF. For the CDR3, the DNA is TGCGCCAGCAGCCTACAGGAGAGTGCAACTAATGAAAAACTGTTTTTT.